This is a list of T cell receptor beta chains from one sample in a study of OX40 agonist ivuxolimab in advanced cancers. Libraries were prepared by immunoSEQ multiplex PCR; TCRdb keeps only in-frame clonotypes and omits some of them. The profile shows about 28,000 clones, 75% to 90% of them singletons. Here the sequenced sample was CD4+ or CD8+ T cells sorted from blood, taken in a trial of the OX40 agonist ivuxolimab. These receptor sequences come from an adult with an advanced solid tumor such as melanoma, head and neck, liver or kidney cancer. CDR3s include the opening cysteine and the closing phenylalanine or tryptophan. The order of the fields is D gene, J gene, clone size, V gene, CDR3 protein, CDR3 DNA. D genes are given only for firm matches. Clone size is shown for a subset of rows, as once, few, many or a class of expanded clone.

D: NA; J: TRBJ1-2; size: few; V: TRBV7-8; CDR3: CAVGGGASANYGYTF; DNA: TGTGCCGTCGGGGGGGGCGCGTCGGCTAACTATGGCTACACCTTC
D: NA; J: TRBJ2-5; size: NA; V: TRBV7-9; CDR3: CASSPIQGGYAETQYF; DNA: TGTGCCAGCAGCCCCATACAGGGAGGGTATGCAGAGACCCAGTACTTC
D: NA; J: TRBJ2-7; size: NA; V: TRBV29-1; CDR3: CSVELGFENEQYF; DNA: TGCAGCGTTGAATTGGGCTTTGAAAACGAGCAGTACTTC
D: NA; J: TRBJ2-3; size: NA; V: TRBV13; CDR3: CASSSLLRGPFTDTQYF; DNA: TGTGCCAGCAGCTCCCTGCTGCGGGGGCCCTTCACAGATACGCAGTATTTT
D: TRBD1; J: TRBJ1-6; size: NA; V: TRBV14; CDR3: CASSLTGNSPLHF; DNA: TGTGCCAGCAGCCTGACAGGGAATTCACCCCTCCACTTT
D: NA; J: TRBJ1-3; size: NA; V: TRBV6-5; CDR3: CASSGRLRNTIYF; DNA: TGTGCCAGCAGCGGCAGACTCAGAAACACCATATATTTT
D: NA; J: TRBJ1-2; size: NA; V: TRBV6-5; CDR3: CASSQPDGWNYGYTF; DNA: TGTGCCAGCAGTCAGCCCGACGGATGGAACTATGGCTACACCTTC
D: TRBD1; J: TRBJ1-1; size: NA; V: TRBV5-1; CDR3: CASSLTTGGNTEAFF; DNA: TGCGCCAGCAGCTTGACGACAGGGGGGAACACTGAAGCTTTCTTT
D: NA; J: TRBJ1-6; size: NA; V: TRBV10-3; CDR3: CAISDPSGQGGNSPLHF; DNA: TGTGCCATCAGTGATCCGTCAGGTCAGGGAGGTAATTCACCCCTCCACTTT
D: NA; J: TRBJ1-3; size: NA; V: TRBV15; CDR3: CATSRDRLSGNTIYF; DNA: TGTGCCACCAGCAGAGATCGTCTCTCTGGAAACACCATATATTTT
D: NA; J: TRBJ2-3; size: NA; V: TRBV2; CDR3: CASSERSNTDTQYF; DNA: TGTGCCAGCAGTGAAAGGTCGAACACAGATACGCAGTATTTT
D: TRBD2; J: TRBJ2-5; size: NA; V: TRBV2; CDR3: CASSEGGGVGETQYF; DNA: TGTGCCAGCAGTGAAGGTGGGGGGGTCGGGGAGACCCAGTACTTC
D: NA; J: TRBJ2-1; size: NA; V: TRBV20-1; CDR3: CSVGGQFF; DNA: TGCAGTGTTGGGGGGCAGTTCTTC
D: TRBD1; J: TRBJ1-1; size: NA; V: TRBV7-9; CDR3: CASSQDRANTEAFF; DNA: TGTGCCAGCAGCCAGGACAGGGCGAACACTGAAGCTTTCTTT
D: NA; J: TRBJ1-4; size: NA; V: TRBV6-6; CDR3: CASSFRESGTNEKLFF; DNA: TGTGCCAGCAGTTTCAGGGAGTCAGGAACTAATGAAAAACTGTTTTTT
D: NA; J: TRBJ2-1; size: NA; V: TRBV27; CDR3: CASSLSGNEQFF; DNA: TGTGCCAGCAGTTTATCTGGTAATGAGCAGTTCTTC
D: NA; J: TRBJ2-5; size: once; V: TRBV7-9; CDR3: CASSPFLRGQETQYF; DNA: TGTGCCAGCAGCCCCTTCCTCAGGGGTCAAGAGACCCAGTACTTC
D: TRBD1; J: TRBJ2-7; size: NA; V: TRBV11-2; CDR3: CASSPGQGRFSYEQYF; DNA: TGTGCCAGCAGCCCGGGACAGGGAAGGTTTTCCTACGAGCAGTACTTC
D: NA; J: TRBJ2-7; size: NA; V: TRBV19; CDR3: CASADRSYEQYF; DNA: TGTGCCAGTGCTGACAGGAGCTACGAGCAGTACTTC
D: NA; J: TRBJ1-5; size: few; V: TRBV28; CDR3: CASSLQGSQPQHF; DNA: TGTGCCAGCAGTTTACAGGGTAGTCAGCCCCAGCATTTT
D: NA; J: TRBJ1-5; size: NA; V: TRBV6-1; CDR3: CASSEDRTYNQPQHF; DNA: TGTGCCAGCAGTGAAGACCGCACCTACAATCAGCCCCAGCATTTT
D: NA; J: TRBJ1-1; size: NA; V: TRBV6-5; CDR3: CASSSVGGGLTEAFF; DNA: TGTGCCAGCAGTTCCGTTGGGGGGGGGCTGACTGAAGCTTTCTTT
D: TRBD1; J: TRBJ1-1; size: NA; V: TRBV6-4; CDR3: CASSDGGQMNTEAFF; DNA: TGTGCCAGCAGTGACGGGGGACAGATGAACACTGAAGCTTTCTTT
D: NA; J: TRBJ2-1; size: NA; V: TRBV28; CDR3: CASSPLYGGSRNEQFF; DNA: TGTGCCAGCAGTCCCCTTTACGGGGGCTCACGGAATGAGCAGTTCTTC